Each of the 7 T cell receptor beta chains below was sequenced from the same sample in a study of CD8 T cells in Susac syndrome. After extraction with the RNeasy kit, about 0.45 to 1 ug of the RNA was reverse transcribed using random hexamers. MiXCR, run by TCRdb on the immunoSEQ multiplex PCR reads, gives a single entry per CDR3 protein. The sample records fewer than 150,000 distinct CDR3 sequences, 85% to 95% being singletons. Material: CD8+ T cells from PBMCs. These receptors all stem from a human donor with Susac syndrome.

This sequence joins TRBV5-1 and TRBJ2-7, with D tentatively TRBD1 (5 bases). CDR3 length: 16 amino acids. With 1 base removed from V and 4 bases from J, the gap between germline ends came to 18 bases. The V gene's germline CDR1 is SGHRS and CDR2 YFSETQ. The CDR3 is CASSLSRQGLPYEQYF. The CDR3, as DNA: TGCGCCAGCAGCTTGTCTCGGCAGGGTCTCCCGTACGAGCAGTACTTC.

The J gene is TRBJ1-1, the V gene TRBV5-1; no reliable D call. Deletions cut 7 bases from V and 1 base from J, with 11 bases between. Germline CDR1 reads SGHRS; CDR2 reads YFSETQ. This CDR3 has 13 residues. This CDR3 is CASLIGENTEAFF. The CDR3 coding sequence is TGCGCCAGCTTGATAGGTGAGAACACTGAAGCTTTCTTT. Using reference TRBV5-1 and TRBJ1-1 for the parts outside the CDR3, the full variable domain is KAGVTQTPRYLIKTRGQQVTLSCSPISGHRSVSWYQQTPGQGLQFLFEYFSETQRNKGNFPGRFSGRQFSNSRSEMNVSTLELGDSALYLCASLIGENTEAFFGQGTRLTVV.

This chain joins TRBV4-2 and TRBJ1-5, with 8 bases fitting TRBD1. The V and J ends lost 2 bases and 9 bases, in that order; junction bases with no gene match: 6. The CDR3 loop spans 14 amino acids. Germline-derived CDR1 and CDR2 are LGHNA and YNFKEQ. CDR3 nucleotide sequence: TGTGCCAGCAGCCAAATACAGGGGGATCCGCCCCAGCATTTT. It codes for CASSQIQGDPPQHF.

The CDR3 spells CASSLVPSDEKLFF. In DNA form, the CDR3 reads TGCGCCAGCAGCTTGGTCCCTTCGGATGAAAAACTGTTTTTT. This sequence joins TRBV5-1 and TRBJ1-4; D is undetermined. The CDR3 loop spans 14 amino acids. Per the germline V gene, CDR1 is SGHRS and CDR2 is YFSETQ. V was cut by 0 bases and J by 6 bases, with 9 bases left in between.

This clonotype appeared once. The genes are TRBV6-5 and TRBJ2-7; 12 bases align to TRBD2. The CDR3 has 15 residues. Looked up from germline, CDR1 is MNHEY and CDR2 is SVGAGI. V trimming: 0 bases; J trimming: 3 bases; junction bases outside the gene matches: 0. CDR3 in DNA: TGTGCCAGCAGTTACTCGACTAGCGGGGGCTACGAGCAGTACTTC. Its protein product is CASSYSTSGGYEQYF.

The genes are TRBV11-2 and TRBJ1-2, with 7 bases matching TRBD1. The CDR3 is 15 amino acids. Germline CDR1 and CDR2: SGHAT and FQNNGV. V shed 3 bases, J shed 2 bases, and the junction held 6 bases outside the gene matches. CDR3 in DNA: TGTGCCAGCAGCTTTACCGGGACAGCAAACTATGGCTACACCTTC. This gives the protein CASSFTGTANYGYTF.

The CDR3 bases are TGTGCCAGCAGCTCGGACAGGGCGCGGGAGCAGTACTTC. This sequence encodes CASSSDRAREQYF. This chain connects TRBV7-2 to TRBJ2-7; 8 nucleotides match TRBD1. V lost 4 bases to trimming and J lost 7 bases; unmatched junction nucleotides: 6. There are 13 residues in the CDR3. The germline V gene encodes CDR1 SGHTA and CDR2 FQGNSA.